The source of this T cell receptor (beta chain) is a study of cytomegalovirus exposure and HLA in healthy donors. As for the study in general: There were about 85 million unique TCRs (from HLA-typed donors) in an early data release.

The donors were healthy bone marrow donors. The PCR was carried out with 60 Vbeta primers and 13 Jbeta primers. Assay: immunoSEQ multiplex PCR; the TCRdb copy retains only in-frame clones and omits some. The sample lists about 180,000 clones; 80% were seen once. The study, taken as a whole, reports: Among TCR beta chains, those listed as cytomegalovirus-associated numbered fewer than 200.

In regard to this clone: No antigen is known for it.

There are 13 residues in the CDR3. CDR1 and CDR2 from the germline V gene are SGHRS and YFSETQ. The ends were cut back, 4 bases at V and 1 base at J, with 8 bases in the middle. Sample: PBMCs. The V gene is TRBV5-1, the J gene TRBJ1-1; the D is unclear. The clonotype originates from a man aged 40-50 years in good health and CMV-seronegative. The CDR3 protein is CASSTGKNTEAFF. CDR3 DNA: TGCGCCAGCAGCACCGGGAAGAACACTGAAGCTTTCTTT.